The 17 T cell receptor beta chains reported below all come from one sample, sequenced in a study of blood T cell repertoires in COVID-19. The data were produced by immunoSEQ multiplex PCR, yet TCRdb's version contains in-frame clones alone and is incomplete. The profile shows over 70,000 clones, about 80% of them singletons. The sequenced sample was peripheral blood. All receptors derive from a human donor in a cohort sampled during active COVID-19.

V is TRBV11-2 and J is TRBJ2-1, with 13 bases fitting TRBD2. The CDR3 covers 18 residues. The germline V gene has CDR1 SGHAT and CDR2 FQNNGV. V lost 1 base to trimming and J lost 6 bases; unmatched junction nucleotides: 9. In DNA form, the CDR3 reads TGTGCCAGCAGCTTAGCCCCCGGGACTAGCGGGAAGGTCAATGAGCAGTTCTTC. This gives the protein CASSLAPGTSGKVNEQFF.

V and J are TRBV6-4 and TRBJ2-3; 11 bases agree with TRBD2. The CDR3 has 15 residues. CDR1 is MRHNA and CDR2 is SNTAGT in the germline V gene. J was trimmed by 5 bases and V by 6 bases; bases with no gene match: 7. The CDR3: CASRLAGGAGDTQYF. As DNA, the CDR3 is TGTGCCAGCAGGTTAGCGGGAGGGGCTGGAGATACGCAGTATTTT.

The genes are TRBV29-1 and TRBJ2-7, with 9 positions matching TRBD2. This CDR3 is 15 amino acids long. Germline CDR1 is SQVTM and CDR2 is ANQGSEA. Germline trimming cut 7 bases from V and 3 bases from J; bases unmatched to any gene: 13. CDR3 sequence reads: CSAGGWGTSSYEQYF. As DNA, the CDR3 is TGCAGCGCCGGGGGATGGGGGACTAGCAGCTACGAGCAGTACTTC.

The chain couples TRBV29-1 to TRBJ2-7, with 8 nucleotides matching TRBD2. CDR3 length: 11 residues. The junction had 2 bases not matched to a gene; V was cut back by 7 bases and J by 3 bases. Germline lookup yields CDR1 SQVTM and CDR2 ANQGSEA. The CDR3: CSARGGYEQYF. CDR3 nucleotides: TGCAGCGCCCGGGGGGGCTACGAGCAGTACTTC.

This clone was picked up one time. CDR3 sequence reads: CAWGRETQYF. The CDR3 DNA follows: TGTGCCTGGGGGAGAGAGACCCAGTACTTC. V is TRBV30 and J is TRBJ2-5; tentative D call: TRBD2 (5 bases). This CDR3 is 10 amino acids long. Per the germline V gene, CDR1 is GTSNPN and CDR2 is SVGIG (reference sequence). With 5 bases removed from V and 4 bases from J, the gap between germline ends came to 5 bases.

The chain has TRBV5-1 and TRBJ2-2, with D possibly being TRBD1 (7 bases). V was pared by 5 bases and J by 3 bases, with 11 bases between. Germline CDR1 and CDR2: SGHRS and YFSETQ. The CDR3 runs to 14 residues. CDR3 sequence reads: CASRGRGDTGELFF. The CDR3 nucleotides read TGCGCCAGCAGGGGCAGGGGGGACACCGGGGAGCTGTTTTTT.

J is TRBJ2-5 and V is TRBV11-2; D possibly corresponds to TRBD1 (5 bases). V lost 5 bases and J 6 bases, leaving 16 bases between the germline ends. Germline assignment: CDR1 SGHAT and CDR2 FQNNGV. The CDR3 runs 14 residues. The CDR3 reads CASSRTGIRKTQYF. The CDR3 nucleotides are TGTGCCAGCAGCCGTACAGGAATCCGGAAGACCCAGTACTTC.

The chain has TRBV27 and TRBJ2-1; 8 bases agree with TRBD2. The CDR3 has 15 amino acids. V was clipped by 6 bases and J by 0 bases; unmatched bases: 4. The germline V gene has CDR1 MNHEY and CDR2 SMNVEV (reference sequence). For the CDR3, the DNA is TGTGCCAGCAGCCACAGCGGGAGCTCCTACAATGAGCAGTTCTTC. Protein: CASSHSGSSYNEQFF.

This clone was seen only a few times. This chain connects TRBV5-1 to TRBJ1-1, with unresolved D. CDR3 length equals 14 residues. V was cut by 1 base and J by 5 bases, with 12 bases left in between. Germline loops: CDR1 SGHRS, CDR2 YFSETQ. This CDR3 is CASSLLPDITEAFF. The CDR3 bases are TGCGCCAGCAGCTTGCTTCCCGACATAACTGAAGCTTTCTTT.

The CDR3 is CASSPPRREWYNEQFF. CDR3 nucleotides: TGTGCCAGCAGTCCCCCCAGGCGGGAGTGGTACAATGAGCAGTTCTTC. This chain connects TRBV27 to TRBJ2-1; 7 nucleotides match TRBD2. The CDR3 extends over 16 amino acids. Germline CDR1 and CDR2: MNHEY and SMNVEV (reference sequence). V lost 5 bases and J lost 4; bases outside the gene matches: 11.

The rearrangement joins TRBV7-2 to TRBJ1-1, with 9 bases fitting TRBD1. V dropped 5 bases and J dropped 1; count of bases not matched to a gene: 5. CDR1 SGHTA and CDR2 FQGNSA come from the germline V gene. This CDR3 is built from 15 residues. CDR3 nucleotide sequence: TGTGCCAGCAGCGTTCAGGGACAGGGGAACACTGAAGCTTTCTTT. Its protein is CASSVQGQGNTEAFF.

This chain joins TRBV24-1 and TRBJ1-2; D is ambiguous. The germline V and J ends were trimmed by 7 bases and 8 bases, with 16 bases remaining between them. The length of the CDR3 is 13 residues. CDR1 is KGHDR and CDR2 is SFDVKD in the germline V gene. CDR3 bases: TGTGCCACCAGCGAAAGCGGGGTGAGAGGCTACACCTTC. Protein sequence: CATSESGVRGYTF.

The rearrangement uses TRBV6-4 and TRBJ1-5; D not resolved. The CDR3 has 16 amino acids. CDR1 MRHNA and CDR2 SNTAGT come from the germline V gene. The V and J ends lost 0 bases and 5 bases respectively, with 14 bases between them. CDR3 bases: TGTGCCAGCAGTGACTCCCATGTAGTGGGCGATCAGCCCCAGCATTTT. It codes for CASSDSHVVGDQPQHF.

This clone showed up many times. The chain combines TRBV9 with TRBJ2-3, with D perhaps matching TRBD2 (5 bases). This CDR3 has 15 amino acids. Germline values: CDR1 SGDLS, CDR2 YYNGEE. Trimming stripped 0 bases from V and 2 bases from J, with 10 bases between. The CDR3 DNA follows: TGTGCCAGCAGCGTAGACCAGCGGTACACAGATACGCAGTATTTT. Amino acids: CASSVDQRYTDTQYF.

The DNA of the CDR3 is TGTGCCAGCAGCCGACAGACCTCCTACAATGAGCAGTTCTTC. Amino acids: CASSRQTSYNEQFF. The chain links TRBV6-5 to TRBJ2-1; a possible D gene is TRBD1 (5 bases). CDR3 length equals 14 residues. CDR1 and CDR2 from the germline V gene are MNHEY and SVGAGI. With 6 bases removed from V and 0 bases from J, the gap between germline ends came to 9 bases.

The chain joins TRBV5-5 to TRBJ1-5, with a tentative D call TRBD1 (5 bases). The CDR3 totals 15 residues. The V end was cut by 0 bases, the J end by 4 bases, with 11 bases between. Germline assignment: CDR1 SGHKS and CDR2 YYEKEE (reference sequence). CDR3 amino acids: CASSLVAGRNQPQHF. The DNA for the CDR3 is TGTGCCAGCAGCTTGGTGGCGGGACGGAATCAGCCCCAGCATTTT.

The gene calls are TRBV5-4 and TRBJ2-4, with 7 bases that match TRBD2. This CDR3 region has 15 residues. The V segment lost 3 bases and the J segment 1 base; nucleotides outside the gene matches: 4. CDR1 is SGHNT and CDR2 is YYREEE in the germline V gene (reference sequence). The CDR3 loop is CASSSAGRAKNIQYF. CDR3 bases: TGTGCCAGCAGCTCAGCGGGAAGGGCCAAAAACATTCAGTACTTC.